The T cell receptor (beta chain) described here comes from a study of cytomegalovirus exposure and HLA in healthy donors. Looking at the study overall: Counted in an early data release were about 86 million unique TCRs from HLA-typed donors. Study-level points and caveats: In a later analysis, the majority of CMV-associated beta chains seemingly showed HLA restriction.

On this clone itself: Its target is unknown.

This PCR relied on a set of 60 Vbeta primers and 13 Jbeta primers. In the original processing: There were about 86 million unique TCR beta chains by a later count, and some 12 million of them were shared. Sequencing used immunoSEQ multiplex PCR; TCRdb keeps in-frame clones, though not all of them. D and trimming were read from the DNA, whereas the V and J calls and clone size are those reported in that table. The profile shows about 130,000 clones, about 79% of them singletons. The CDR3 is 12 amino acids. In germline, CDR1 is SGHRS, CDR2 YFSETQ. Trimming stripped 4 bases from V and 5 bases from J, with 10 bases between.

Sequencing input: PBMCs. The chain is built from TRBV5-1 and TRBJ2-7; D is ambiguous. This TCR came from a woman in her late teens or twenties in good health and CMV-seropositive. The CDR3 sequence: CASSRSAHEQYF. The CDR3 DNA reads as TGCGCCAGCAGCCGGAGTGCCCACGAGCAGTACTTC.